A selection of T cell receptor beta chains follows, all from one sample in a study of vaccination and CD4 T cells after COVID-19. No antigen has been identified for these receptors. TCRdb re-called the PCR reads through MiXCR, storing one row per CDR3 protein. The sample contains some 8,200 distinct CDR3 sequences, approximately 50% of which appear only once. Sequencing input: CD4+ T cells from blood, cultured in vitro. These TCRs come from a human donor who had recovered from COVID-19. CDR3s include the opening cysteine and the closing phenylalanine or tryptophan. The D gene is left open where the match is weak. Expanded clones get a size class; other rows say once, few or many, or leave the size out.

j_call d_call v_call clone_size cdr3_nt cdr3_aa
TRBJ2-5 . TRBV5-6 . TGTGCCAGCAGCTCACCCCGTGAGGGATTCCTCCAAGAGACCCAGTACTTC CASSSPREGFLQETQYF
TRBJ2-3 TRBD2 TRBV10-3 few TGTGCCATCAGCTTTGGACTAGCGGGGGGAGGGGATACGCAGTATTTT CAISFGLAGGGDTQYF
TRBJ1-5 . TRBV27 . TGTGCCAGCAGTTTAGGGGGGGATAGCAATCAGCCCCAGCATTTT CASSLGGDSNQPQHF
TRBJ1-1 . TRBV12-3/TRBV12-4 once TGTGCCAGCAGTTTGGGGGTTAGGAACACTGAAGCTTTCTTT CASSLGVRNTEAFF
TRBJ1-6 . TRBV20-1 . TGCAGTGCTAGCCAAGGGACGGAGAATTCACCCCTCCACTTT CSASQGTENSPLHF
TRBJ2-7 TRBD1 TRBV6-1 few TGTGCCAGCAGTAGAACAGGGGGTAACTACGAGCAGTACTTC CASSRTGGNYEQYF
TRBJ2-3 TRBD2 TRBV20-1 few TGCAGTGCTAGGGATTTGGGCGGGGGGGCCGGCGTACGAGATACGCAGTATTTT CSARDLGGGAGVRDTQYF
TRBJ2-1 TRBD2 TRBV11-2 . TGTGCCAGCAGCAACCGGGACTACTATGAGCAGTTCTTC CASSNRDYYEQFF
TRBJ2-5 TRBD1 TRBV6-1 . TGTGCCAGCAGTACACAGGGGAAGACCCAGTACTTC CASSTQGKTQYF
TRBJ2-1 . TRBV5-4 few TGTGCCAGCAGCTTGATCGGGGGGCCGGGTGAGCAGTTCTTC CASSLIGGPGEQFF
TRBJ2-3 . TRBV10-3 . TGTGCCACCTGCCTAGGGCCCCGGGCCGATACGCAGTATTTT CATCLGPRADTQYF
TRBJ2-5 . TRBV19 few TGTGCCAGTAGTACCCACGCGAACCGGGAGACCCAGTACTTC CASSTHANRETQYF